This T cell receptor (beta chain) was recorded in a study of blood T cell repertoires in COVID-19. Sequenced by immunoSEQ multiplex PCR; TCRdb stores in-frame clones only, minus some. The table has roughly 100,000 clones, roughly four fifths seen once. The CDR3 loop spans 13 amino acids. Germline-derived CDR1 and CDR2 are LGHDT and YNNKEL (reference sequence). V shed 4 bases and J shed 0 bases, with 6 bases lying between them. The clonotype originates from a man between 40 and 49 years old with active or convalescent COVID-19. The chain carries TRBV3-1 (or the pseudogene TRBV3-2) and TRBJ1-1; D unclear. What was sequenced was peripheral blood. The DNA for the CDR3 is TGTGCCAGCAGCCTACGAGTGAACACTGAAGCTTTCTTT. Amino acid sequence: CASSLRVNTEAFF.